The rows below give T cell receptor beta chains drawn from one sample of a study of T cell responses to AZD1222 COVID-19 vaccine. The data were produced by immunoSEQ multiplex PCR, yet TCRdb's version contains in-frame clones alone and is incomplete. The sample carries 120,000 to 150,000 clones, more than 75% recorded once. The sample in question was peripheral blood, obtained on day 0 of MenACWY control vaccination. Source of these receptors: an adult in good health. Both conserved end residues are part of each CDR3. D genes are given only for firm matches. Clone size is given for some rows only: seen once, a few or many times, or a class if the clone is expanded.

TRBV28	.	TRBJ1-5	TRBD1	CASSPLQGAFLNQPQHF	TGTGCCAGCAGTCCATTACAGGGGGCTTTTCTCAATCAGCCCCAGCATTTT
TRBV5-1	.	TRBJ1-1	TRBD1	CASSSRTGAPVEAFF	TGCGCCAGCAGCAGCCGGACAGGGGCCCCGGTTGAAGCTTTCTTT
TRBV29-1	few	TRBJ2-1	.	CSSTRQGLPFF	TGCAGCTCGACTAGGCAGGGGCTTCCGTTCTTC
TRBV18	.	TRBJ2-3	.	CASSPRMGDTQYF	TGTGCCAGCTCACCCCGGATGGGTGATACGCAGTATTTT
TRBV30	.	TRBJ1-5	.	CAWSLRRGNQPQHF	TGTGCCTGGAGTTTAAGGCGGGGCAATCAGCCCCAGCATTTT
TRBV5-4	.	TRBJ2-3	TRBD1	CASSHGDRGSDTQYF	TGTGCCAGCAGCCACGGGGACAGGGGATCTGATACGCAGTATTTT
TRBV5-6	few	TRBJ1-1	.	CASSLGSIEAFF	TGTGCCAGCAGCTTGGGTAGTATTGAAGCTTTCTTT
TRBV7-9	.	TRBJ2-3	.	CASSLARHTDTQYF	TGTGCCAGCAGCTTAGCTCGGCACACAGATACGCAGTATTTT
TRBV7-8	.	TRBJ2-1	.	CASSLIWGGGADEQFF	TGTGCCAGCAGCTTAATATGGGGTGGTGGTGCCGATGAGCAGTTCTTC
TRBV5-4	.	TRBJ2-3	TRBD2	CASSWKLLAGGDTQYF	TGTGCCAGCAGCTGGAAGCTACTAGCGGGGGGAGATACGCAGTATTTT
TRBV5-8	once	TRBJ2-6	.	CASSPYTGPSSGANVLTF	TGTGCCAGCAGCCCATATACAGGGCCAAGCTCTGGGGCCAACGTCCTGACTTTC
TRBV6-6	.	TRBJ2-1	.	CASSYRYEQFF	TGTGCCAGCAGTTACCGGTATGAGCAGTTCTTC
TRBV2	.	TRBJ1-2	TRBD1	CASSPEGQGYGYTF	TGTGCCAGCAGTCCTGAGGGACAGGGGTATGGCTACACCTTC
TRBV19	.	TRBJ1-5	.	CASSILGGGNQPQHF	TGTGCCAGTAGTATCTTAGGGGGTGGCAATCAGCCCCAGCATTTT
TRBV29-1	.	TRBJ1-1	.	CSAERSGRGTEAFF	TGCAGCGCCGAACGCTCGGGACGGGGGACTGAAGCTTTCTTT
TRBV5-4	.	TRBJ1-2	.	CASSLEGSRNYGYTF	TGTGCCAGCAGCTTGGAAGGTAGTCGGAACTATGGCTACACCTTC
TRBV3-1/TRBV3-2	few	TRBJ2-2	.	CASSQATAGTGELFF	TGTGCCAGCAGCCAAGCCACCGCGGGCACCGGGGAGCTGTTTTTT
TRBV7-9	.	TRBJ1-1	.	CASSLAQGSATEAFF	TGTGCCAGCAGCTTAGCGCAGGGTTCTGCCACTGAAGCTTTCTTT
TRBV10-1	.	TRBJ2-6	.	CASSPGSGSGANVLTF	TGCGCCAGCAGCCCCGGGTCGGGCTCTGGGGCCAACGTCCTGACTTTC
TRBV10-1	.	TRBJ1-1	.	CASSVKGLNEAFF	TGCGCCAGCAGTGTGAAGGGGCTTAATGAAGCTTTCTTT
TRBV10-3	.	TRBJ2-2	.	CAISVMGANTGELFF	TGTGCCATCAGTGTAATGGGGGCGAACACCGGGGAGCTGTTTTTT
TRBV28	.	TRBJ1-1	.	CASSDRRNTEAFF	TGTGCCAGCAGTGACAGGAGGAACACTGAAGCTTTCTTT
TRBV19	.	TRBJ2-2	.	CASSITGYDTGELFF	TGTGCCAGTAGTATTACAGGGTATGACACCGGGGAGCTGTTTTTT
TRBV4-1	.	TRBJ2-4	TRBD1	CASSHKLRDSLTDIQYF	TGCGCCAGCAGCCACAAGCTCCGGGACAGTTTAACGGACATTCAGTACTTC
TRBV7-2	.	TRBJ2-7	TRBD1	CASSVNRGAYEQYF	TGTGCCAGCAGCGTCAACAGGGGGGCCTACGAGCAGTACTTC